This TCR beta chain was sequenced for a study of blood T cell repertoires in COVID-19. Study-level information: PBMCs, B-cell-depleted T cells, or T cells provided the cDNA or gDNA that made up the material.

About this clone: Other DNA sequences in this sample translate to the same CDR3.

As originally analysed: Reference gene primer amplification gave nucleated cell count estimates. TCRdb keeps only in-frame clones here, not all; method: immunoSEQ multiplex PCR. V and J calls and clone size are given by that table; D and trimming were obtained from the DNA. The profile covers over 110,000 clones, with just under 80% appearing a single time and 1.9% taken by the ten largest. V was pared by 3 bases and J by 4 bases, with 3 bases of the junction left unmatched. Germline CDR1 and CDR2: LNHDA and SQIVND (reference sequence). The CDR3 consists of 13 residues. The material sequenced was peripheral blood. The J gene is TRBJ2-7, the V gene TRBV19, with 7 bases aligning to TRBD1. The sequence was obtained from a woman aged 55-75 years with acute or convalescent COVID-19. The CDR3 coding sequence is TGTGCCAGTAGTATTTCCAGGGGGTACGAGCAGTACTTC. Its protein is CASSISRGYEQYF. Filled out from reference TRBV19 and TRBJ2-7, the complete variable domain reads DGGITQSPKYLFRKEGQNVTLSCEQNLNHDAMYWYRQDPGQGLRLIYYSQIVNDFQKGDIAEGYSVSREKKESFPLTVTSAQKNPTAFYLCASSISRGYEQYFGPGTRLTVT.